These 14 T cell receptor beta chains share one sample of origin, sequenced in a study of shared clonotypes between healthy human individuals (TCRdb year 2020). To prepare the library, the immunoSEQ multiplex PCR assay was applied. The immuneACCESS repertoire file appears here via TCRdb, limited to in-frame rearrangements. These files lack a portion of the clones; in checked studies, under half of the deficit traces to unresolved V genes, and the cause of the others is not known. The sample table lists about 500,000 clones, 77% of them with a count of one. Jointly, the top ten make up around 12% of the sample. Sequences were obtained from PBMCs. Receptor source: a woman in her 40s in good health. Some clones in this sample may be carry-over from other donors' samples.

The V call is TRBV6-1, the J call TRBJ1-5; 8 nucleotides agree with TRBD1. The J segment lost 7 bases and the V segment lost 4 bases, leaving 12 bases of the junction unmatched. The CDR3 is made up of 16 amino acids. Germline lookup yields CDR1 MNHNS and CDR2 SASEGT. The CDR3 nucleotides read TGTGCCAGCAGTGCTCGGACAGGGAGTCCCTACCAGCCCCAGCATTTT. It is translated as CASSARTGSPYQPQHF.

The chain carries TRBV25-1 and TRBJ2-7; TRBD1 or TRBD2 may be the D gene (5 bases each). Between the trimmed V and J ends, which lost 6 bases and 0 bases, there was a span of 15 bases. CDR1 is MGHDK, CDR2 SYGVNS, per germline. The CDR3 totals 15 residues. DNA for the CDR3: TGTGCCAGCAGCAACCGGGACCCCTCCTCCTACGAGCAGTACTTC. As protein: CASSNRDPSSYEQYF.

V is TRBV5-1 and J is TRBJ1-1, with a weak D call TRBD1 (5 bases). The CDR3 consists of 14 residues. V was clipped by 5 bases and J by 3 bases, with 14 bases between them. Germline CDR1 reads SGHRS; CDR2 reads YFSETQ. CDR3 nucleotides: TGCGCCAGCAGGATACAGGCCGGGGACACTGAAGCTTTCTTT. Its protein is CASRIQAGDTEAFF.

Comment on this clone: Additional DNA sequences in this sample encode the identical CDR3. The chain combines TRBV27 with TRBJ2-1; a possible D gene is TRBD1 (5 bases). V was cut by 5 bases and J by 3 bases, with 11 bases left in between. The CDR3 spans 14 residues. Germline CDR1 MNHEY, CDR2 SMNVEV (reference sequence). CDR3 protein: CASSRDRLYNEQFF. As DNA, the CDR3 is TGTGCCAGCAGTAGAGACAGACTCTACAATGAGCAGTTCTTC.

The sample holds a few counts of this clone. The V call is TRBV4-3, the J call TRBJ2-2; D is ambiguous. Between the trimmed V and J ends, which lost 8 bases and 6 bases, there was a span of 10 bases. This CDR3 comprises 12 residues. Looked up from germline, CDR1 is LGHNA and CDR2 is YSLEER. This CDR3 reads CASGTAAGELFF. CDR3 DNA: TGCGCCAGCGGCACCGCGGCCGGGGAGCTGTTTTTT.

The V and J genes are TRBV6-5 and TRBJ2-7; 9 bases are shared with TRBD1. V shed 2 bases and J 3 bases; nucleotides not matched to a gene: 8. The CDR3 is 16 amino acids. Germline V CDR1 and CDR2: MNHEY, SVGAGI. CDR3 nucleotides: TGTGCCAGCAGTTACAGGGGGGACAGGGAGGGCTACGAGCAGTACTTC. Amino acid sequence: CASSYRGDREGYEQYF.

The chain has TRBV27 and TRBJ2-1; TRBD2 is a possible D gene (6 bases). Trimming stripped 6 bases from V and 14 bases from J, with 20 bases between. The CDR3 is 13 residues long. Germline V gene data show CDR1 as MNHEY and CDR2 as SMNVEV (reference sequence). CDR3 amino acids: CASRPTTRREEFF. DNA for the CDR3: TGTGCCAGCAGGCCTACTACAAGGAGGGAAGAGTTCTTC.

This clone has just a few counts. The chain joins TRBV28 to TRBJ1-5; TRBD1 aligns across 7 bases. Germline lookup yields CDR1 MDHEN and CDR2 SYDVKM. The CDR3 totals 13 residues. With 9 bases clipped from V and 6 bases from J, the junction kept 8 bases outside the gene matches. This CDR3 is CASGGTAFQPQHF. The CDR3 coding sequence is TGTGCCAGTGGGGGGACAGCCTTTCAGCCCCAGCATTTT.

On this clone: A read error likely explains this, since a far larger clone differs by one base. Other nucleotide sequences from this sample produce the same CDR3. V gene TRBV18 combines with J gene TRBJ2-7; D might be TRBD2 (6 bases). CDR1 is KGHSH and CDR2 is LQKENI in the germline V gene. CDR3 size: 12 residues. CDR3 nucleotide sequence: TGTGCTAGCTCACCATCGGGAGAAGAGCAGTACTTC. Translated, it gives CASSPSGEEQYF.

This clone has a count of ten or more. V usage is TRBV5-1 and J usage is TRBJ1-2, with D possibly being TRBD1 (6 bases). V lost 4 bases to trimming and J lost 4 bases, with 14 bases between them. The CDR3 sequence is 14 residues long. Germline V gene sequence: CDR1 SGHRS, CDR2 YFSETQ. CDR3: CASSPSGTTYGYTF. The DNA of the CDR3 is TGCGCCAGCAGCCCATCGGGGACAACCTATGGCTACACCTTC.

V is TRBV7-2 and J is TRBJ2-7, with no clear D. CDR3 length: 15 residues. CDR1 and CDR2 from the germline V gene are SGHTA and FQGNSA. The germline V and J ends were trimmed by 2 bases and 6 bases, with 17 bases remaining between them. CDR3 DNA: TGTGCCAGCAGCTTATTCCCCAGGCTAGATGGCGAGCAGTACTTC. The encoded protein is CASSLFPRLDGEQYF. Based on the CDR3 plus reference TRBV7-2 and TRBJ2-7, the full variable domain is GAGVSQSPSNKVTEKGKDVELRCDPISGHTALYWYRQSLGQGLEFLIYFQGNSAPDKSGLPSDRFSAERTGGSVSTLTIQRTQQEDSAVYLCASSLFPRLDGEQYFGPGTRLTVT.

The rearrangement links TRBV5-1 to TRBJ2-1; D is possibly TRBD2 (6 bases). The CDR3 has 15 residues. Trimming shortened V by 3 bases and J by 4 bases, and 14 bases separated the two germline ends. Looked up from germline, CDR1 is SGHRS and CDR2 is YFSETQ. The CDR3 bases are TGCGCCAGCAGCTCTCTTGAGGGGAGGTACAATGAGCAGTTCTTC. This sequence encodes CASSSLEGRYNEQFF.

The chain couples TRBV2 to TRBJ2-3, with D unresolved. V was trimmed by 5 bases and J by 4 bases, leaving 4 bases between them. There are 11 residues in the CDR3. Germline CDR1 reads SNHLY; CDR2 reads FYNNEI. DNA for the CDR3: TGTGCCAGCAGTATAGCAGATACGCAGTATTTT. Encoded protein: CASSIADTQYF. Full variable domain (rest looked up from reference TRBV2 and TRBJ2-3): EPEVTQTPSHQVTQMGQEVILRCVPISNHLYFYWYRQILGQKVEFLVSFYNNEISEKSEIFDDQFSVERPDGSNFTLKIRSTKLEDSAMYFCASSIADTQYFGPGTRLTVL.

The rearrangement joins TRBV10-3 to TRBJ1-1; 9 nucleotides line up with TRBD1. In germline, CDR1 is ENHRY, CDR2 SYGVKD. CDR3 length: 14 residues. J lost 3 bases, V lost 5 bases, and 4 bases had no gene match. The CDR3 reads CAISTGQGYTEAFF. CDR3 in DNA: TGTGCCATCAGTACGGGACAGGGATACACTGAAGCTTTCTTT.